The 32 T cell receptor beta chains reported below all come from one sample, sequenced in a study of shared clonotypes between healthy human individuals. Here immunoSEQ multiplex PCR was the method, and the copy in TCRdb shows in-frame clones only, minus some. The sample includes some 2.3 million clones, more than 80% of them seen just once. Sequenced input: naive CD4+ T cells from PBMCs. The subset: CD45RA+ positively selected. The receptors derive from a man between 18 and 29 years old in good health. Some clones in this sample may be carry-over from other donors' samples.

The CDR3 DNA reads as TGCGCCAGCAGCCTCCAGGGGGACGGCACTGAAGCTTTCTTT. As protein: CASSLQGDGTEAFF. The chain couples TRBV5-1 to TRBJ1-1; 7 bases are shared with TRBD1. The CDR3 has 14 amino acids. CDR1 SGHRS and CDR2 YFSETQ come from the germline V gene. Trimming at V came to 4 bases and at J to 4 bases, leaving 7 bases not matched to a gene.

The rearrangement joins TRBV7-2 to TRBJ2-7; D ambiguous. The CDR3 consists of 13 residues. The V gene's germline CDR1 is SGHTA and CDR2 FQGNSA. With 4 bases removed from V and 1 base from J, the gap between germline ends came to 8 bases. The CDR3 loop is CASSSEISYEQYF. CDR3 sequence (DNA): TGTGCCAGCAGCTCAGAAATTTCCTACGAGCAGTACTTC.

Only one count was recorded for this clone. The CDR3: CASSLGQSGNTIYF. CDR3 nucleotides: TGTGCCAGCAGCTTAGGACAGTCTGGAAACACCATATATTTT. V and J are TRBV11-2 and TRBJ1-3; possible D gene TRBD1, 5 bases. Germline CDR1 reads SGHAT; CDR2 reads FQNNGV. The CDR3 loop spans 14 amino acids. Trimming left V 1 base short and J 1 base short, with 5 bases between.

The chain couples TRBV5-1 to TRBJ2-5; the D gene is possibly TRBD1 (5 bases). Germline CDR1 is SGHRS and CDR2 is YFSETQ. The CDR3 has 15 residues. Deletions cut 2 bases from V and 0 bases from J, with 11 bases between. The CDR3 loop is CASSFNDRNQETQYF. Here the CDR3 DNA reads TGCGCCAGCAGCTTTAATGACAGAAACCAAGAGACCCAGTACTTC.

The V and J genes are TRBV19 and TRBJ1-1; D gene uncertain. Per germline, CDR1 LNHDA and CDR2 SQIVND (reference sequence). Trimming left V 4 bases short and J 3 bases short, with 15 bases between. There are 15 residues in the CDR3. This CDR3 reads CASSTGRVGDTEAFF. In DNA form, the CDR3 reads TGTGCCAGTAGTACAGGACGGGTCGGGGACACTGAAGCTTTCTTT. Based on the CDR3 plus reference TRBV19 and TRBJ1-1, the full variable domain is DGGITQSPKYLFRKEGQNVTLSCEQNLNHDAMYWYRQDPGQGLRLIYYSQIVNDFQKGDIAEGYSVSREKKESFPLTVTSAQKNPTAFYLCASSTGRVGDTEAFFGQGTRLTVV.

Worth noting for this clone: This same CDR3 is encoded by further DNA sequences in the sample. This chain links TRBV27 with TRBJ1-2, with D unclear. Per germline, CDR1 MNHEY and CDR2 SMNVEV (reference sequence). This CDR3 region has 15 residues. V lost 6 bases and J 4 bases, leaving 18 bases between the germline ends. In DNA form, the CDR3 reads TGTGCCAGCAGCCCACGCCTCGGTCCGGCCTATGGCTACACCTTC. Amino acids: CASSPRLGPAYGYTF.

This chain joins TRBV11-3 and TRBJ1-1; no clear D. The CDR3 is 14 residues long. From germline, CDR1 is SGHNT and CDR2 YENEEA. The V gene lost 4 bases and the J gene lost 0 bases, with 9 bases spanning the gap. The CDR3 reads CASSSEGVNTEAFF. CDR3 bases: TGTGCCAGCAGCTCCGAGGGAGTGAACACTGAAGCTTTCTTT.

A remark on this clone: Other DNA sequences in the same sample also yield this CDR3. The chain employs TRBV29-1 and TRBJ2-5, with 8 bases fitting TRBD1. Trimming at V came to 0 bases and at J to 5 bases, leaving 5 bases not matched to a gene. The CDR3 totals 14 residues. CDR1 SQVTM and CDR2 ANQGSEA come from the germline V gene. This chain's CDR3 is CSVEDTGGGETQYF. As DNA, the CDR3 is TGCAGCGTTGAAGATACAGGGGGTGGGGAGACCCAGTACTTC.

The chain uses TRBV6-5 and TRBJ1-5; perhaps TRBD1 as D (6 bases). The CDR3 extends over 15 amino acids. Trimming took 0 bases from V and 6 from J, leaving 12 bases between them. Germline values: CDR1 MNHEY, CDR2 SVGAGI. CDR3 amino acids: CASSYSTIGGQPQHF. CDR3 in DNA: TGTGCCAGCAGTTACTCGACAATAGGGGGTCAGCCCCAGCATTTT.

The chain employs TRBV18 and TRBJ2-3; 7 bases fit TRBD2. Germline V gene lookup returns CDR1 KGHSH and CDR2 LQKENI. The CDR3 consists of 15 residues. The V and J ends lost 3 bases and 4 bases, in that order; junction bases with no gene match: 7. The CDR3 region has the DNA TGTGCCAGCTCACCGCCTAGCGGTTCCGCAGATACGCAGTATTTT. This codes for CASSPPSGSADTQYF.

This CDR3 is CSVEDGFGGEQFF. The CDR3 DNA sequence: TGCAGCGTTGAAGATGGGTTTGGTGGGGAGCAGTTCTTC. The V and J genes are TRBV29-1 and TRBJ2-1; D is unclear. The V end lost 0 bases, the J end lost 10 bases, and 13 bases lay between the germline ends. The CDR3 loop spans 13 amino acids. CDR1 is SQVTM, CDR2 ANQGSEA, per germline.

This chain connects TRBV7-6 to TRBJ2-1; weak D call: TRBD1 (6 bases). Germline V gene sequence: CDR1 SGHVS, CDR2 FNYEAQ. Trimming pared 5 bases from V and 4 bases from J, leaving 24 bases between. The CDR3 is 18 residues long. The CDR3 here is CASSPKGVQGFGYNEQFF. CDR3 nucleotide sequence: TGTGCCAGCAGCCCAAAAGGCGTACAGGGATTTGGGTACAATGAGCAGTTCTTC.

In regard to this clone: Other DNA sequences within the sample encode an identical CDR3. The chain uses TRBV7-2 and TRBJ1-1, with no clear D. Germline assignment: CDR1 SGHTA and CDR2 FQGNSA. The length of the CDR3 is 13 residues. Trimming removed 3 bases from V and 0 bases from J, with 5 bases in between. This CDR3 is CASSFDLNTEAFF. The CDR3 DNA reads TGTGCCAGCAGCTTCGATTTGAACACTGAAGCTTTCTTT. Combining the CDR3 with reference TRBV7-2 and TRBJ1-1 gives the whole variable domain GAGVSQSPSNKVTEKGKDVELRCDPISGHTALYWYRQSLGQGLEFLIYFQGNSAPDKSGLPSDRFSAERTGGSVSTLTIQRTQQEDSAVYLCASSFDLNTEAFFGQGTRLTVV.

This chain connects TRBV7-6 to TRBJ1-1; a possible D gene is TRBD1 (5 bases). The CDR3 covers 18 residues. Germline V CDR1 and CDR2: SGHVS, FNYEAQ. Trimming took 0 bases from V and 2 from J, leaving 19 bases between them. In DNA form, the CDR3 reads TGTGCCAGCAGCTTAGCCCCTACCGGGGGGACCGAAAACACTGAAGCTTTCTTT. Its translation is CASSLAPTGGTENTEAFF.

This chain links TRBV30 with TRBJ2-7, with 7 positions matching TRBD2. Trimming cost V 2 bases and J 4 bases; bases outside gene matches: 11. The germline gives CDR1 GTSNPN, CDR2 SVGIG (reference sequence). The CDR3 contains 15 residues. The CDR3 sequence: CAWSPGLGKDYEQYF. The CDR3, as DNA: TGTGCCTGGAGTCCCGGACTAGGGAAAGATTACGAGCAGTACTTC.

V is TRBV10-3 and J is TRBJ2-7, with TRBD2 matching over 11 bases. The CDR3 length is 16 residues. V was pared by 2 bases and J by 4 bases, with 7 bases of the junction left unmatched. The germline CDR1 and CDR2 sequences are ENHRY and SYGVKD. The CDR3 spells CAISELARTSGYEQYF. The CDR3, as DNA: TGTGCCATCAGTGAGCTTGCTAGGACTAGCGGGTACGAGCAGTACTTC.

The chain combines TRBV27 with TRBJ2-1; TRBD2 matches at 11 bases. V trimming: 2 bases; J trimming: 6 bases; junction bases outside the gene matches: 3. The CDR3 contains 15 residues. Germline V gives CDR1 MNHEY, CDR2 SMNVEV (reference sequence). CDR3 coding DNA: TGTGCCAGCAGTTTACCTAGCGGGAGGTTCAATGAGCAGTTCTTC. The encoded protein is CASSLPSGRFNEQFF.

The V gene is TRBV29-1, the J gene TRBJ1-4; 7 bases line up with TRBD1. The V and J ends lost 6 bases and 0 bases, in that order; junction bases with no gene match: 16. The CDR3 runs 18 residues. CDR1 and CDR2 from the germline V gene are SQVTM and ANQGSEA. CDR3 coding DNA: TGCAGCGTGAGAGGAGGGACAGCCCTTCGTGCAACTAATGAAAAACTGTTTTTT. Translation: CSVRGGTALRATNEKLFF.

For this clone: The junction shows a germline mismatch at one end, possibly a read error. The rearrangement uses TRBV5-8 and TRBJ1-4; D unresolved. The CDR3 has 16 residues. CDR1 SGHTS and CDR2 YDEGEE come from the germline V gene. CDR3 protein: CASTLHEGLSNEKLFF. In DNA, the CDR3 is TGTGCCAGCACCTTGCATGAAGGGCTTTCTAATGAAAAACTGTTTTTT.

This clone was seen only once. This chain joins TRBV6-1 and TRBJ2-5; D ambiguous. The ends were cut back, 4 bases at V and 4 bases at J, with 10 bases in the middle. The germline V gene has CDR1 MNHNS and CDR2 SASEGT. This CDR3 is 13 amino acids long. The DNA for the CDR3 is TGTGCCAGCAGTGCTTCGACAAGAGAGACCCAGTACTTC. This translates into CASSASTRETQYF.

This clone has a single count. Within the sample, other DNA sequences also encode this same CDR3. The rearrangement links TRBV28 to TRBJ1-3, with D possibly matching TRBD1 (6 bases). Germline values: CDR1 MDHEN, CDR2 SYDVKM. V was shortened by 7 bases and J by 4 bases, with 11 bases between the two germline ends. The CDR3 is 13 residues long. The CDR3 DNA follows: TGTGCCAGCATTCGGGGGACAGGAAACACCATATATTTT. Encoded protein: CASIRGTGNTIYF.

V gene TRBV19 combines with J gene TRBJ1-5; no clear D gene. The V end was cut by 6 bases, the J end by 0 bases, with 3 bases between. Looked up from germline, CDR1 is LNHDA and CDR2 is SQIVND (reference sequence). This CDR3 comprises 12 residues. The CDR3: CASRGSNQPQHF. In nucleotides, the CDR3 is TGTGCCAGTAGGGGTAGCAATCAGCCCCAGCATTTT.

V usage is TRBV5-1 and J usage is TRBJ2-5, with TRBD1 matching over 7 bases. The CDR3 length is 14 residues. Germline V lookup: CDR1 SGHRS, CDR2 YFSETQ. Trimming cost V 3 bases and J 1 base; bases outside gene matches: 3. The CDR3 sequence is CASSYRDSQETQYF. The CDR3 DNA sequence: TGCGCCAGCAGCTACAGGGACAGCCAAGAGACCCAGTACTTC. Drawing the rest from reference TRBV5-1 and TRBJ2-5, the complete variable domain is KAGVTQTPRYLIKTRGQQVTLSCSPISGHRSVSWYQQTPGQGLQFLFEYFSETQRNKGNFPGRFSGRQFSNSRSEMNVSTLELGDSALYLCASSYRDSQETQYFGPGTRLLVL.

The V call is TRBV7-2, the J call TRBJ2-5; TRBD2 might be the D (6 bases). Between the trimmed V and J ends, which lost 5 bases and 7 bases, there was a span of 14 bases. Germline V gene sequence: CDR1 SGHTA, CDR2 FQGNSA. This CDR3 contains 13 residues. The DNA of the CDR3 is TGTGCCAGCAGCCCCAGGTCCGGGGGGACCCAGTACTTC. Translated, it gives CASSPRSGGTQYF.

The genes are TRBV6-6 and TRBJ1-1; D not resolved. The ends were cut back, 6 bases at V and 6 bases at J, with 20 bases in the middle. The germline gives CDR1 MNHNY, CDR2 SVGAGI (reference sequence). This CDR3 comprises 15 residues. The CDR3 DNA sequence: TGTGCCAGCAGCACCCGGGGAGGGAGCATGGCTGAAGCTTTCTTT. This gives the protein CASSTRGGSMAEAFF.

The rearrangement uses TRBV11-3 and TRBJ2-5, with D perhaps matching TRBD2 (6 bases). V lost 1 base and J lost 5, with 8 bases in between. Germline V CDR1 and CDR2: SGHNT, YENEEA. The CDR3 sequence is 13 residues long. For the CDR3, the DNA is TGTGCCAGCAGCTTAGTACGGGGGGAGACCCAGTACTTC. It translates to CASSLVRGETQYF.

There are a few counts of this clone. The chain combines TRBV10-1 with TRBJ2-2; TRBD2 agrees at 8 bases. Germline trimming cut 3 bases from V and 5 bases from J; bases unmatched to any gene: 2. The CDR3 has 14 residues. CDR1 is WNHNN, CDR2 SYGVQD, per germline (reference sequence). CDR3 nucleotides: TGCGCCAGCAGTGATACGGGAGGGACCGGGGAGCTGTTTTTT. The encoded protein is CASSDTGGTGELFF.

This chain links TRBV11-1 with TRBJ1-1, with 7 bases that match TRBD1. Unmatched junction bases numbered 7, after V lost 1 base and J lost 5 bases. Germline V gene lookup returns CDR1 SGHAT and CDR2 FQDESV (reference sequence). This CDR3 spans 15 amino acids. CDR3 bases: TGTGCCAGCAGCTTAGTCGGGACAGTCGGTACTGAAGCTTTCTTT. Protein product: CASSLVGTVGTEAFF.

V is TRBV7-2 and J is TRBJ2-7; D call uncertain. Germline-derived CDR1 and CDR2 are SGHTA and FQGNSA. The CDR3 runs to 14 residues. V lost 7 bases and J lost 4, with 17 bases in between. Here the CDR3 reads CASTLNLRVYEQYF. The CDR3 DNA is TGTGCCAGCACCCTCAACCTTAGGGTGTACGAGCAGTACTTC. Full variable domain (rest looked up from reference TRBV7-2 and TRBJ2-7): GAGVSQSPSNKVTEKGKDVELRCDPISGHTALYWYRQSLGQGLEFLIYFQGNSAPDKSGLPSDRFSAERTGGSVSTLTIQRTQQEDSAVYLCASTLNLRVYEQYFGPGTRLTVT.

This sequence joins TRBV7-2 and TRBJ1-1; no clear D gene. The CDR3 is 14 amino acids. Trimming removed 2 bases at V and 7 bases at J, with 14 bases between. Germline V CDR1 and CDR2: SGHTA, FQGNSA. The CDR3 nucleotides read TGTGCCAGCAGCTTATTTGGAGCCCCCGGTGAAGCTTTCTTT. Protein: CASSLFGAPGEAFF.

The CDR3 nucleotides are TGTGCCAGCAGCTTATTGGGATGGGGCACCGGGGAGCTGTTTTTT. Its protein product is CASSLLGWGTGELFF. The chain recombines TRBV7-3 with TRBJ2-2, with D unresolved. V shed 2 bases and J shed 4 bases, with 11 bases lying between them. Germline loops: CDR1 SGHTA, CDR2 FQGTGA. The CDR3 has 15 amino acids.

The CDR3 DNA is TGTGCCAGCAGCTTAGGACAGGGGACACCGAACACTGAAGCTTTCTTT. Amino acid sequence: CASSLGQGTPNTEAFF. The chain uses TRBV7-2 and TRBJ1-1, with 8 bases that match TRBD1. CDR1 and CDR2 from the germline V gene are SGHTA and FQGNSA. J was trimmed by 1 base and V by 1 base; bases with no gene match: 5. This CDR3 has 16 residues.